The following is a T cell receptor (beta chain) sequence with its context. Clones were read by immunoSEQ multiplex PCR, and TCRdb kept only the in-frame ones, dropping some. Among 310,000 or so clones listed, roughly 91% were seen once. The J segment lost 8 bases and the V segment lost 2 bases, leaving 4 bases of the junction unmatched. Germline-derived CDR1 and CDR2 are MNHEY and SVGEGT. This CDR3 is built from 13 residues. This specimen comes from a study of blood T cell repertoires in COVID-19. Overall study: COVID-19 samples collected from the United States, Italy and Spain covered acute and convalescent phases.

The chain carries TRBV6-2 or TRBV6-3 and TRBJ1-2; 8 positions match TRBD1. The TCR originated in a man in his forties or fifties with active or convalescent COVID-19. The specimen was peripheral blood. The CDR3 loop is CASSYAGGAGYTF. The CDR3 DNA follows: TGTGCCAGCAGTTACGCAGGGGGCGCGGGCTACACCTTC.